These T cell receptor beta chains were read from a single sample in a study of blood T cell repertoires in COVID-19. Only in-frame clones appear in the TCRdb table, and some are missing; sequencing was by immunoSEQ multiplex PCR. Altogether around 260,000 clones are present, roughly 90% being singletons, with the ten largest covering 0.94%. The specimen was peripheral blood. The receptors originated from a woman between 40 and 50 years old who had recovered from COVID-19. Both conserved end residues are part of each CDR3. D genes are given only for firm matches. Clone sizes are given selectively: once, few, many, or a class where the clone is expanded.

TRBV5-4	NA	TRBD1	TRBJ2-7	CAPVWVPGQGLYEQYF	TGTGCCCCGGTTTGGGTACCGGGACAGGGCCTCTACGAGCAGTACTTC
TRBV27	NA	TRBD1	TRBJ1-2	CASRATGGYGYTF	TGTGCCAGCAGGGCAACAGGGGGCTATGGCTACACCTTC
TRBV19	NA	NA	TRBJ2-1	CASSKTTAYNEQFF	TGTGCCAGTAGTAAAACGACAGCGTACAATGAGCAGTTCTTC
TRBV5-1	NA	TRBD2	TRBJ2-1	CASSLVGGSGRRLGEQFF	TGCGCCAGCAGCTTGGTAGGGGGTAGCGGGAGAAGATTGGGTGAGCAGTTCTTC
TRBV7-6	NA	TRBD2	TRBJ2-5	CASSLARTSQETQYF	TGTGCCAGCAGCTTAGCCAGGACTAGCCAAGAGACCCAGTACTTC
TRBV29-1	NA	TRBD1	TRBJ2-5	CSAARDRAPRETQYF	TGCAGCGCAGCCCGGGACAGAGCACCGAGAGAGACCCAGTACTTC
TRBV2	NA	TRBD1	TRBJ1-2	CASSTDRGRDGYTF	TGTGCCAGCAGTACCGACAGGGGGCGGGATGGCTACACCTTC
TRBV5-5	NA	TRBD1	TRBJ1-1	CASSLAPGQGTEAFF	TGTGCCAGCAGCTTGGCACCGGGACAGGGCACTGAAGCTTTCTTT
TRBV3-1/TRBV3-2	NA	NA	TRBJ1-2	CASSPPGRDNYGYTF	TGTGCCAGCAGCCCCCCGGGCAGGGATAACTATGGCTACACCTTC
TRBV19	NA	TRBD2	TRBJ2-1	CASTPLAAGDNEQFF	TGTGCCAGTACCCCACTAGCGGCGGGGGACAATGAGCAGTTCTTC
TRBV5-7	NA	NA	TRBJ1-5	CASSGERRDQPQHF	TGTGCCAGCAGCGGGGAGAGGAGGGATCAGCCCCAGCATTTT
TRBV27	once	NA	TRBJ2-7	CASRQLQGQKSYEQYF	TGTGCCAGCAGACAACTCCAAGGACAGAAATCCTACGAGCAGTACTTC
TRBV9	once	TRBD2	TRBJ2-5	CASSVTGLGETQYF	TGTGCCAGCAGCGTAACAGGACTAGGGGAGACCCAGTACTTC
TRBV28	NA	NA	TRBJ2-5	CASSLPSGYQETQYF	TGTGCCAGCAGTTTACCCAGCGGGTACCAAGAGACCCAGTACTTC
TRBV4-1	NA	TRBD2	TRBJ2-7	CASSVLLPGLAIHEQYF	TGCGCCAGCAGCGTATTACTCCCGGGACTAGCCATCCACGAGCAGTACTTC
TRBV4-1	NA	NA	TRBJ1-4	CASSQDLVSGGFNEKLFF	TGCGCCAGCAGCCAAGATCTCGTTTCGGGGGGGTTTAATGAAAAACTGTTTTTT
TRBV9	NA	NA	TRBJ2-1	CASSRTNRIGLNEQFF	TGTGCCAGCAGCCGTACCAACAGGATCGGGCTCAATGAGCAGTTCTTC
TRBV30	once	NA	TRBJ1-2	CAWSPGADYGYTF	TGTGCCTGGAGTCCAGGGGCAGACTATGGCTACACCTTC
TRBV5-6	NA	TRBD2	TRBJ2-3	CASSFLRGLAVTTTDTQYF	TGTGCCAGCAGCTTTTTGCGGGGACTAGCGGTTACGACCACAGATACGCAGTATTTT
TRBV28	NA	NA	TRBJ2-2	CASTPEGLLSGELFF	TGTGCCAGCACCCCGGAGGGGTTATTATCCGGGGAGCTGTTTTTT
TRBV7-9	NA	NA	TRBJ1-2	CASSLIRDIVEGYTF	TGTGCCAGCAGCTTGATAAGGGACATCGTCGAGGGCTACACCTTC
TRBV6-5	NA	TRBD2	TRBJ2-1	CASSYVSGSREQFF	TGTGCCAGCAGTTATGTAAGCGGGAGCCGTGAGCAGTTCTTC
TRBV10-2	NA	TRBD2	TRBJ2-3	CASSEWGTSGRDTQYF	TGCGCCAGCAGTGAGTGGGGGACTAGCGGGAGAGATACGCAGTATTTT
TRBV6-5	NA	TRBD2	TRBJ2-3	CASRTLAGVTDTQYF	TGTGCCAGCAGAACTCTAGCGGGAGTTACAGATACGCAGTATTTT
TRBV5-1	NA	NA	TRBJ1-1	CASSTAGVNTEAFF	TGCGCCAGCTCCACAGCGGGGGTGAACACTGAAGCTTTCTTT
TRBV27	NA	NA	TRBJ2-2	CASTMGGPGELFF	TGTGCCAGCACCATGGGGGGGCCCGGGGAGCTGTTTTTT
TRBV30	NA	TRBD1	TRBJ1-2	CAWSVGQGAGYGYTF	TGTGCCTGGAGTGTAGGGCAGGGGGCTGGCTATGGCTACACCTTC
TRBV27	NA	TRBD1	TRBJ1-2	CASSKGQGEGYTF	TGTGCCAGCAGTAAGGGACAGGGTGAAGGCTACACCTTC
TRBV6-6	NA	NA	TRBJ2-7	CASSPVSYEQYF	TGTGCCAGCAGCCCGGTCTCCTACGAGCAGTACTTC
TRBV3-1/TRBV3-2	NA	TRBD1	TRBJ2-1	CASSQGDSEQFF	TGTGCCAGCAGCCAAGGGGACAGCGAGCAGTTCTTC
TRBV6-2/TRBV6-3	NA	TRBD1	TRBJ2-7	CASSPDRVAYEQYF	TGTGCCAGCAGTCCGGACAGGGTAGCGTACGAGCAGTACTTC
TRBV7-9	NA	NA	TRBJ1-6	CASSLVPQSLKFYNSPLHF	TGTGCCAGCAGCTTAGTCCCCCAGTCGCTGAAGTTCTATAATTCACCCCTCCACTTT
TRBV3-1/TRBV3-2	NA	TRBD2	TRBJ2-7	CASSRRGTSIGLEQYF	TGTGCCAGCAGCCGGCGGGGGACTAGCATCGGTCTCGAGCAGTACTTC
TRBV5-1	NA	TRBD2	TRBJ2-5	CASSFSTSGRGQETQYF	TGCGCCAGCAGCTTCAGTACTAGCGGGAGGGGACAAGAGACCCAGTACTTC
TRBV3-1/TRBV3-2	NA	TRBD2	TRBJ2-3	CASSQVDSGRAPDTQYF	TGTGCCAGCAGCCAGGTCGATAGCGGGAGGGCCCCAGATACGCAGTATTTT
TRBV5-1	once	NA	TRBJ1-5	CASSLGEEQPQHF	TGCGCCAGCAGCTTGGGGGAGGAGCAGCCCCAGCATTTT
TRBV27	once	NA	TRBJ1-5	CASSFYNQPQHF	TGTGCCAGCAGTTTTTATAATCAGCCCCAGCATTTT
TRBV2	NA	NA	TRBJ1-2	CASRDTGNYGYTF	TGTGCCAGCAGAGACACAGGGAACTATGGCTACACCTTC
TRBV27	NA	NA	TRBJ2-2	CASSSGQNTGELFF	TGTGCCAGCAGTTCGGGACAGAACACCGGGGAGCTGTTTTTT
TRBV25-1	NA	NA	TRBJ1-6	CASSETTVYSPLHF	TGTGCCAGCAGTGAGACTACTGTTTATTCACCCCTCCACTTT
TRBV13	NA	NA	TRBJ2-7	CASSPPNSPSYEQYF	TGTGCCAGCAGCCCCCCCAATTCCCCCTCCTACGAGCAGTACTTC
TRBV5-6	NA	NA	TRBJ2-3	CASSLVAGGLDTQYF	TGTGCCAGCAGCTTGGTTGCAGGGGGGTTGGATACGCAGTATTTT
TRBV28	NA	NA	TRBJ2-7	CASSLGGGNYEQYF	TGTGCCAGCAGTTTAGGGGGGGGCAACTACGAGCAGTACTTC
TRBV2	NA	TRBD1	TRBJ1-2	CASTEQGPLYGYTF	TGTGCCAGCACCGAACAGGGGCCCCTCTATGGCTACACCTTC
TRBV9	NA	TRBD2	TRBJ2-2	CASSTGLAGNSGGELFF	TGTGCCAGCAGCACCGGACTAGCGGGAAATTCTGGCGGGGAGCTGTTTTTT
TRBV14	NA	TRBD2	TRBJ2-2	CASSQDYSLAGTGELFF	TGTGCCAGCAGCCAAGATTATAGCCTAGCGGGCACCGGGGAGCTGTTTTTT
TRBV10-3	NA	TRBD1	TRBJ1-2	CAIWGTGSGGYTF	TGTGCCATCTGGGGGACAGGGTCAGGGGGCTACACCTTC
TRBV10-3	NA	NA	TRBJ1-1	CAISTGPGDTEAFF	TGTGCCATCAGCACAGGCCCTGGGGACACTGAAGCTTTCTTT
TRBV28	NA	NA	TRBJ2-2	CASSLSEITGELFF	TGTGCCAGCAGTTTAAGCGAGATCACCGGGGAGCTGTTTTTT
TRBV6-1	NA	TRBD1	TRBJ1-4	CASSADRGPISTNEKLFF	TGTGCCAGCAGTGCAGACAGGGGGCCCATCTCAACTAATGAAAAACTGTTTTTT
TRBV6-2/TRBV6-3	NA	NA	TRBJ2-1	CASSYPPFYNEQFF	TGTGCCAGCAGTTACCCCCCCTTCTACAATGAGCAGTTCTTC
TRBV9	once	TRBD2	TRBJ2-7	CASSASSGSLYEQYF	TGTGCCAGCAGCGCCTCTAGCGGGAGCCTCTACGAGCAGTACTTC
TRBV28	NA	TRBD1	TRBJ1-3	CASSFQTGAGNTIYF	TGTGCCAGCAGTTTCCAAACAGGGGCTGGAAACACCATATATTTT
TRBV29-1	NA	TRBD1	TRBJ2-7	CSVGGQGTYEQYF	TGCAGCGTTGGGGGACAGGGGACCTACGAGCAGTACTTC
TRBV9	NA	TRBD1	TRBJ1-1	CASSTQTGLNTEAFF	TGTGCCAGCAGCACCCAGACAGGGTTGAACACTGAAGCTTTCTTT
TRBV9	NA	TRBD2	TRBJ2-5	CASSVGATSGSVETQYF	TGTGCCAGCAGCGTAGGGGCAACTAGCGGGAGTGTGGAGACCCAGTACTTC
TRBV6-5	NA	TRBD2	TRBJ2-1	CASTRGTSGTGEQFF	TGTGCCAGCACCCGAGGGACTAGCGGGACGGGTGAGCAGTTCTTC
TRBV27	NA	TRBD2	TRBJ2-3	CASSTWGLAGGTDTQYF	TGTGCCAGCAGTACATGGGGACTAGCGGGAGGTACAGATACGCAGTATTTT